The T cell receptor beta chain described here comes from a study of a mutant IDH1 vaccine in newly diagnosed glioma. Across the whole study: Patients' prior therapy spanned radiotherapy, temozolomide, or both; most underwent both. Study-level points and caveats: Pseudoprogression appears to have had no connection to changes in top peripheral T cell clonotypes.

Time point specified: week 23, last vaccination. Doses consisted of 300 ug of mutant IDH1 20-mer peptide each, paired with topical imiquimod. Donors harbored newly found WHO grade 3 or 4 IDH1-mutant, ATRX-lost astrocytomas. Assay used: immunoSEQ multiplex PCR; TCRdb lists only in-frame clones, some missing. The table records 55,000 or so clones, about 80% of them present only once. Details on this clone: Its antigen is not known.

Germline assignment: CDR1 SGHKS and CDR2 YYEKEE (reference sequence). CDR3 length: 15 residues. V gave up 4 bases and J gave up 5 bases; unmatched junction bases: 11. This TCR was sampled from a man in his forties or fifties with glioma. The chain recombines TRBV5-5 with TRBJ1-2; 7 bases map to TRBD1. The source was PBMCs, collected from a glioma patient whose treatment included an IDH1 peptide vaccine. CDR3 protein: CASSANRGGYYGYTF. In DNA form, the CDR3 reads TGTGCCAGCAGCGCTAACAGGGGAGGCTATTATGGCTACACCTTC.